Each of the 18 T cell receptor beta chains below was sequenced from the same sample in a study of identical twins. TCRdb analysed the 5' RACE reads with MiXCR anew, one entry per CDR3 protein. The repertoire holds 1,800,000 or so distinct CDR3 sequences, with more than 30% as singletons. The sample comprised cord blood. Every receptor here comes from a newborn girl in good health.

The rearrangement joins TRBV4-2 to TRBJ2-7; D is perhaps TRBD2 (6 bases). This CDR3 is 14 amino acids long. V was trimmed by 1 base and J by 7 bases, leaving 14 bases between them. Germline V lookup: CDR1 LGHNA, CDR2 YNFKEQ. The CDR3 sequence is CASSQVGSSREQYF. The DNA for the CDR3 is TGTGCCAGCAGCCAAGTCGGGAGCTCCCGAGAGCAGTACTTC.

This clonotype was seen a few times. This chain connects TRBV20-1 to TRBJ2-2; TRBD2 aligns across 11 bases. J gave up 3 bases and V 5 bases, and 8 bases lay outside the gene matches. Germline lookup yields CDR1 DFQATT and CDR2 SNEGSKA (reference sequence). The CDR3 contains 16 residues. The CDR3 coding sequence is TGCAGTGCTGGATCTAGCGGGAGGCCGTACACCGGGGAGCTGTTTTTT. Translation gives CSAGSSGRPYTGELFF.

This clonotype was found a few times. V and J are TRBV19 and TRBJ2-1; 7 bases are shared with TRBD1. Germline-derived CDR1 and CDR2 are LNHDA and SQIVND (reference sequence). The ends lost 6 bases at V and 3 bases at J; junction bases unmatched: 5. The CDR3 covers 14 residues. The CDR3 spells CASRGQASYNEQFF. In DNA form, the CDR3 reads TGTGCCAGTAGAGGACAGGCCAGCTACAATGAGCAGTTCTTC.

J is TRBJ2-1 and V is TRBV10-3; D not certain. Germline V gene sequence: CDR1 ENHRY, CDR2 SYGVKD. The V and J ends lost 4 bases and 5 bases respectively, with 12 bases between them. The CDR3 runs 14 residues. CDR3: CAISAQDGHNEQFF. The DNA for the CDR3 is TGTGCCATCAGTGCGCAGGACGGACACAATGAGCAGTTCTTC.

The gene calls are TRBV6-1 and TRBJ1-2; unclear D gene. The germline gives CDR1 MNHNS, CDR2 SASEGT. The CDR3 length is 12 residues. The V end lost 7 bases, the J end lost 2 bases, and 8 bases lay between the germline ends. The CDR3 DNA follows: TGTGCCAGCACTCCGGCGAACTATGGCTACACCTTC. Amino acid sequence: CASTPANYGYTF.

The chain has TRBV7-9 and TRBJ2-5, with 8 bases that match TRBD2. V shed 5 bases and J 10 bases; nucleotides not matched to a gene: 9. The CDR3 has 13 amino acids. CDR1 and CDR2 (germline): SEHNR, FQNEAQ (reference sequence). The CDR3 DNA reads as TGTGCCAGCAGCACCTGGACTAGCAAGATCCAGTACTTC. Its translation is CASSTWTSKIQYF.

At least ten counts were recorded for this clonotype. Compared with germline, one end of the junction differs, possibly owing to a read error. V usage is TRBV5-1 and J usage is TRBJ2-1; D call uncertain. Looked up from germline, CDR1 is SGHRS and CDR2 is YFSETQ. The CDR3 contains 13 residues. The CDR3 loop reads CASSLPTYNEQFF. The CDR3, as DNA: TGTGCCAGCAGCTTACCGACTTACAATGAGCAGTTCTTC.

The J gene is TRBJ2-1, the V gene TRBV5-5; perhaps TRBD2 as D (6 bases). The V end lost 2 bases, the J end lost 3 bases, and 12 bases lay between the germline ends. The CDR3 loop spans 15 amino acids. Per germline, CDR1 SGHKS and CDR2 YYEKEE (reference sequence). The CDR3: CASSFSPGVYNEQFF. CDR3 DNA: TGTGCCAGCAGCTTTTCCCCGGGGGTCTACAATGAGCAGTTCTTC.

This clonotype was observed a handful of times. J is TRBJ1-1 and V is TRBV20-1; TRBD1 is a possible D gene (5 bases). CDR3 length equals 13 residues. V lost 3 bases to trimming and J lost 1 base, with 9 bases between them. CDR1 and CDR2 from the germline V gene are DFQATT and SNEGSKA (reference sequence). The CDR3 here is CSASPGRNTEAFF. CDR3 DNA sequence: TGCAGTGCTAGCCCAGGGAGGAACACTGAAGCTTTCTTT.

This clonotype was observed a few times. The chain uses TRBV2 and TRBJ1-5, with unresolved D. The length of the CDR3 is 13 residues. The V end lost 3 bases, the J end lost 5 bases, and 8 bases lay between the germline ends. The V gene's germline CDR1 is SNHLY and CDR2 FYNNEI. The CDR3 coding sequence is TGTGCCAGCAGTGATGGGTCCGATCAGCCCCAGCATTTT. Translating gives CASSDGSDQPQHF.

The rearrangement uses TRBV3-1 and TRBJ1-1; D remains unclear. The CDR3 loop spans 15 amino acids. The germline V gene has CDR1 LGHDT and CDR2 YNNKEL (reference sequence). Trimming removed 0 bases from V and 4 bases from J, with 12 bases in between. The CDR3 spells CASSQERVLGTEAFF. CDR3 DNA: TGTGCCAGCAGCCAAGAGCGGGTACTCGGCACTGAAGCTTTCTTT.

This chain connects TRBV9 to TRBJ1-4; the D gene is possibly TRBD1 (5 bases). The CDR3 totals 14 residues. CDR1 is SGDLS, CDR2 YYNGEE, per germline. The V end lost 3 bases, the J end lost 5 bases, and 11 bases lay between the germline ends. The CDR3 DNA follows: TGTGCCAGCAGCGACGGGGCAAGGAATGAAAAACTGTTTTTT. This sequence encodes CASSDGARNEKLFF.

The rearrangement joins TRBV6-2 or TRBV6-3 to TRBJ2-1; tentative D call: TRBD1 (6 bases). This CDR3 spans 16 amino acids. In germline, CDR1 is MNHEY, CDR2 SVGEGT. The germline V and J ends were trimmed by 8 bases and 3 bases, with 20 bases remaining between them. The CDR3 is CASFPLRDKDYNEQFF. CDR3 DNA: TGTGCCAGCTTCCCGCTACGGGACAAAGACTACAATGAGCAGTTCTTC.

As DNA, the CDR3 is TGCAGCGTTGAGGCGACAGACTATGGCTACACCTTC. Translating it yields CSVEATDYGYTF. This sequence joins TRBV29-1 and TRBJ1-2; D possibly corresponds to TRBD1 (5 bases). Trimming cost V 3 bases and J 3 bases, with 8 bases left between them. The CDR3 has 12 amino acids. Germline V gene lookup returns CDR1 SQVTM and CDR2 ANQGSEA.

The chain combines TRBV20-1 with TRBJ1-4; D gene unclear. This CDR3 contains 12 residues. Per germline, CDR1 DFQATT and CDR2 SNEGSKA (reference sequence). Trimming took off 3 bases at V and 7 bases at J, with 9 bases between the two ends. CDR3 DNA sequence: TGCAGTGCTAGGGATCATACTGAAAAACTGTTTTTT. It encodes CSARDHTEKLFF.

This clonotype was observed a handful of times. The chain employs TRBV6-8 and TRBJ1-2; D call uncertain. V lost 6 bases, J lost 4 bases, and 6 bases lay in between. Germline CDR1 is MNHGY and CDR2 is SAAAGT. CDR3 length: 11 amino acids. The DNA of the CDR3 is TGTGCCAGCAGGAAAGGCTATGGCTACACCTTC. Translating it yields CASRKGYGYTF.

This chain connects TRBV2 to TRBJ2-6; 9 bases are shared with TRBD2. CDR1 and CDR2 from the germline V gene are SNHLY and FYNNEI. V was clipped by 6 bases and J by 0 bases; unmatched bases: 9. This CDR3 region has 18 residues. The CDR3 loop is CASSLFSGGSSGANVLTF. CDR3 DNA: TGTGCCAGCAGCCTATTTAGCGGGGGAAGCTCTGGGGCCAACGTCCTGACTTTC.

The V gene is TRBV19, the J gene TRBJ2-1; no firm D call. The germline V gene encodes CDR1 LNHDA and CDR2 SQIVND (reference sequence). V was trimmed by 0 bases and J by 7 bases, leaving 4 bases between them. The CDR3 runs 12 residues. CDR3 amino acids: CASSIDGNEQFF. The DNA of the CDR3 is TGTGCCAGTAGTATAGACGGGAATGAGCAGTTCTTC.